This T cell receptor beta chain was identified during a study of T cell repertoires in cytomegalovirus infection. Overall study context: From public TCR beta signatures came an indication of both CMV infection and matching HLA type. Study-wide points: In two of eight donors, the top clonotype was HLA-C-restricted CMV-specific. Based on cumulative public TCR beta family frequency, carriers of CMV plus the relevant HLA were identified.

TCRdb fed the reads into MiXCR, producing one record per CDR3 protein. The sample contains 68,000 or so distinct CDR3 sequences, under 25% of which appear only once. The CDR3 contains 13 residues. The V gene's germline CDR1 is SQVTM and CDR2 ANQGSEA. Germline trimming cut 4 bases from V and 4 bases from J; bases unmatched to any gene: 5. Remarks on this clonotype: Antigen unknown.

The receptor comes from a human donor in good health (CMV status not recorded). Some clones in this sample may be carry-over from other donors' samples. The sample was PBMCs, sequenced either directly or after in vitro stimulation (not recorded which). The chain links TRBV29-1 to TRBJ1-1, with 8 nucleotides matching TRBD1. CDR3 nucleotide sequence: TGCAGCGTTGCTGACAGGGGTGGCACTGAAGCTTTCTTT. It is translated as CSVADRGGTEAFF.